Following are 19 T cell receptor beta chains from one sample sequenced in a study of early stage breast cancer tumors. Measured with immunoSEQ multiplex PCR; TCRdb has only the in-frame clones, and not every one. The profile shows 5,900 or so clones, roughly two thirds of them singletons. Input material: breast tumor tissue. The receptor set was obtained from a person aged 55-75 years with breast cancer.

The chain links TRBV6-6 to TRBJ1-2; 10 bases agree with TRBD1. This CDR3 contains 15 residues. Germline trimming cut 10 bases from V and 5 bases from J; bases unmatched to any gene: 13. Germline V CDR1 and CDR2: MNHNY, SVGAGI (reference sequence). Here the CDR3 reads CATGQGLEGLYGYTF. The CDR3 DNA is TGTGCCACGGGACAGGGGTTAGAGGGACTATATGGCTACACCTTC.

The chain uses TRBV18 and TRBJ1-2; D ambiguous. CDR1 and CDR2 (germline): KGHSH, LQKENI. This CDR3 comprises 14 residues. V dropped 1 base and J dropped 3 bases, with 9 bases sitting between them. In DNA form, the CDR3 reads TGTGCCAGCTCACCACTGCAGGCGGACTATGGCTACACCTTC. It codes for CASSPLQADYGYTF.

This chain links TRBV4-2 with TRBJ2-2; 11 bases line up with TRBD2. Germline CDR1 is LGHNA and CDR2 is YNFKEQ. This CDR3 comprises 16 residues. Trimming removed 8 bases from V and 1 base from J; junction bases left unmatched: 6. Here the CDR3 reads CASVSGTSGNTGELFF. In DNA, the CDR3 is TGTGCCAGCGTCTCCGGGACTAGCGGGAACACCGGGGAGCTGTTTTTT.

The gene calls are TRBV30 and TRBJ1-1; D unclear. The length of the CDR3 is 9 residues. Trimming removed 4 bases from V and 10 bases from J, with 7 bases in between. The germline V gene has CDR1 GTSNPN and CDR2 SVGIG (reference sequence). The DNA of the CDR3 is TGTGCCTGGAATGTCGGAGCTTTCTTT. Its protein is CAWNVGAFF. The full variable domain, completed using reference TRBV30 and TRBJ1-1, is SQTIHQWPATLVQPVGSPLSLECTVEGTSNPNLYWYRQAAGRGLQLLFYSVGIGQISSEVPQNLSASRPQDRQFILSSKKLLLSDSGFYLCAWNVGAFFGQGTRLTVV.

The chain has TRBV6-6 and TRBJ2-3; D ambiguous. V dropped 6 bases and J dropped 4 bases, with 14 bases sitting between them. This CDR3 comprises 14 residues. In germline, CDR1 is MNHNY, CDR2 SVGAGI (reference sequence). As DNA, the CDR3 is TGTGCCAGCAGCGCTCGTGGTCGTGCAGATACGCAGTATTTT. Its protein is CASSARGRADTQYF.

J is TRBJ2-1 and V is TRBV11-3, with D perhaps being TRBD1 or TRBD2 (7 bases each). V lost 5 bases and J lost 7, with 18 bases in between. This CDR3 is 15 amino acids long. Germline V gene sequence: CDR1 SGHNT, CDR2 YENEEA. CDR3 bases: TGTGCCAGCAGCGCCCCAGCCAGGGGGGGGAATGAGCAGTTCTTC. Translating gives CASSAPARGGNEQFF.

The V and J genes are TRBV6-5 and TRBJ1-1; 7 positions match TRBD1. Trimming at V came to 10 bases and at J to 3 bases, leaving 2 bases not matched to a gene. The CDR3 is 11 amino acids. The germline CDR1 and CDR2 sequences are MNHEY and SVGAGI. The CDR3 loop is CATGQHTEAFF. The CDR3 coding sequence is TGTGCCACGGGACAGCACACTGAAGCTTTCTTT.

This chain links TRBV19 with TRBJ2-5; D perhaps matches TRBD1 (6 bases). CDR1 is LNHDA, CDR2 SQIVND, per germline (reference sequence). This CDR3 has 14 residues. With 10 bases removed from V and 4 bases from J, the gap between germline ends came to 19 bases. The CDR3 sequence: CATVPGGIIETQYF. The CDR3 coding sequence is TGTGCCACCGTTCCTGGGGGCATAATAGAGACCCAGTACTTC.

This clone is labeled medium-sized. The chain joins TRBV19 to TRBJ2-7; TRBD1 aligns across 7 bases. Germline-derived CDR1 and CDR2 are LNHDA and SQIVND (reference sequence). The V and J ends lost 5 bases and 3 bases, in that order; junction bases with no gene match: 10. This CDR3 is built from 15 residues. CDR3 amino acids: CASSPEQGSLYEQYF. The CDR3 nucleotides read TGTGCCAGTAGTCCCGAACAGGGGAGCCTCTACGAGCAGTACTTC.

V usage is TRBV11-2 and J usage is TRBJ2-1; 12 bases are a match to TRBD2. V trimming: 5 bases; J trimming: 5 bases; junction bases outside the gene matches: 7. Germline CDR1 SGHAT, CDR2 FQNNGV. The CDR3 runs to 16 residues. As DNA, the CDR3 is TGTGCCAGCAGCACGACACTAGCGGGAGGTAACAATGAGCAGTTCTTC. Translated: CASSTTLAGGNNEQFF. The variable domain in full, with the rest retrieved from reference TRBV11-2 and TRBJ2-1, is EAGVAQSPRYKIIEKRQSVAFWCNPISGHATLYWYQQILGQGPKLLIQFQNNGVVDDSQLPKDRFSAERLKGVDSTLKIQPAKLEDSAVYLCASSTTLAGGNNEQFFGPGTRLTVL.

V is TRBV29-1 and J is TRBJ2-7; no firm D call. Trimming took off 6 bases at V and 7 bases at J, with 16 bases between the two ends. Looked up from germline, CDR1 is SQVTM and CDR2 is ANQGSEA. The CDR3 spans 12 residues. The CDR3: CSVLGWVREQYF. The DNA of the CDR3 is TGCAGCGTCCTAGGGTGGGTCCGGGAGCAGTACTTC.

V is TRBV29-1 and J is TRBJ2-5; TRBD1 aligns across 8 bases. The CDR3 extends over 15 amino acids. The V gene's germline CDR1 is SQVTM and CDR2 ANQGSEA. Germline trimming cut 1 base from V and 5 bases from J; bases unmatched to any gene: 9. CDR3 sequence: CSVEAGRGRPETQYF. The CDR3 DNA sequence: TGCAGCGTTGAAGCCGGCAGGGGGCGCCCGGAGACCCAGTACTTC. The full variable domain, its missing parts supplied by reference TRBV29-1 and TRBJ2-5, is SAVISQKPSRDICQRGTSLTIQCQVDSQVTMMFWYRQQPGQSLTLIATANQGSEATYESGFVIDKFPISRPNLTFSTLTVSNMSPEDSSIYLCSVEAGRGRPETQYFGPGTRLLVL.

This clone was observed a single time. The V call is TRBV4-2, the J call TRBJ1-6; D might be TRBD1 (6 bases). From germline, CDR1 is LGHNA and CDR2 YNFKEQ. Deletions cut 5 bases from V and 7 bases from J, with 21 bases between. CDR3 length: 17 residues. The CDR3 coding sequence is TGTGCCAGCAGCTTAAGCCCGAGGGGGAGTGGAAATTCACCCCTCCACTTT. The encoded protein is CASSLSPRGSGNSPLHF.

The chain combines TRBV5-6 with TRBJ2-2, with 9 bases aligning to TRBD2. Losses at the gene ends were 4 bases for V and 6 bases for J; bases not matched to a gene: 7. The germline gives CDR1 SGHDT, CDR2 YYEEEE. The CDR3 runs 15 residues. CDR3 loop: CASSRGLAGSGELFF. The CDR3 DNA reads TGTGCCAGCAGCAGGGGACTAGCCGGATCCGGGGAGCTGTTTTTT.

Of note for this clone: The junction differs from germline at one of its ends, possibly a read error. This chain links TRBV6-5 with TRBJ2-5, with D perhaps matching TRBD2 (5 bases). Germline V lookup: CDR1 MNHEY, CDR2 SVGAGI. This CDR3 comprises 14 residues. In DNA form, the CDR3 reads TGTGCCATCAGTGAGTCGCAGGCGGGAGAGACCCAGTACTTC. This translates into CAISESQAGETQYF.

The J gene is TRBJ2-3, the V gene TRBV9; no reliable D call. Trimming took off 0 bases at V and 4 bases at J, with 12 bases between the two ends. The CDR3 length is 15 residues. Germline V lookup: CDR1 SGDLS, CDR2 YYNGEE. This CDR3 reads CASSVAPLVPDTQYF. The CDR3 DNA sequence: TGTGCCAGCAGCGTAGCTCCTTTAGTGCCAGATACGCAGTATTTT. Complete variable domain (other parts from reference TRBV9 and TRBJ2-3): DSGVTQTPKHLITATGQRVTLRCSPRSGDLSVYWYQQSLDQGLQFLIQYYNGEERAKGNILERFSAQQFPDLHSELNLSSLELGDSALYFCASSVAPLVPDTQYFGPGTRLTVL.

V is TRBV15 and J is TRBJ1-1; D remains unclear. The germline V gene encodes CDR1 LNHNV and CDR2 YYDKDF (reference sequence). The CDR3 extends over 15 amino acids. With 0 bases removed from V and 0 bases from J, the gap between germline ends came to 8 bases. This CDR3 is CATSRERTVNTEAFF. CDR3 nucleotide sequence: TGTGCCACCAGCAGAGAGCGGACGGTGAACACTGAAGCTTTCTTT.

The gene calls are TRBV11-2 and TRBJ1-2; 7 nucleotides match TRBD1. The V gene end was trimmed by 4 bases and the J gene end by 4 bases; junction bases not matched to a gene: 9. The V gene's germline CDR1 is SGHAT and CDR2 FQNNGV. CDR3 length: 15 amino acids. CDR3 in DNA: TGTGCCAGCAGCTCGGGGACAGTCAGGGGCTATGGCTACACCTTC. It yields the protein CASSSGTVRGYGYTF.

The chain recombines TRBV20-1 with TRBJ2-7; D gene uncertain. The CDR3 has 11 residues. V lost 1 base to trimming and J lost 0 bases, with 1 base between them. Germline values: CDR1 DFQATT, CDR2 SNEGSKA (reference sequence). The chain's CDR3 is CSARVSYEQYF. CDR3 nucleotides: TGCAGTGCTAGAGTCTCCTACGAGCAGTACTTC.